This T cell receptor beta chain was sequenced during a study of blood T cells in healthy people across ages. Study findings and constraints: Relative to aged donors, long-lived donors carried more naive CD4+ cells and displayed higher diversity. Unsorted PBMCs prevented conclusive naive versus antigen-experienced comparison.

The authors ran a second PCR of roughly 6 to 11 cycles using a sample-barcoded 5' primer and a J-beta primer mix. TCRdb analysed the 5' RACE reads with MiXCR anew, one entry per CDR3 protein. The sample consists of about 1.6 million distinct CDR3 sequences, 30% to 40% of them appearing once. Each sample had at least 7 million PBMCs isolated. Extraction yielded at least 6 micrograms of total RNA per sample. About this clonotype: No antigen is known for it.

What was sequenced was blood. The TCR originated in a woman in her twenties or thirties in good health.

The CDR3 bases are TGTGCCAGCAGCCAAGGGAGCGCGGGGACTGGAAACACCATATATTTT. It is translated as CASSQGSAGTGNTIYF. V gene TRBV3-1 combines with J gene TRBJ1-3; D call uncertain. Germline CDR1 reads LGHDT; CDR2 reads YNNKEL (reference sequence). CDR3 size: 16 residues. The ends were cut back, 1 base at V and 2 bases at J, with 12 bases in the middle.